One T cell receptor (beta chain) is described in this entry. Antigen specificity is unknown. This specimen belongs to a study of CD8 T cells in ankylosing spondylitis. Study observations and caveats: Seven to nine highly homologous variants formed a TCR beta motif that appeared characteristic of ankylosing spondylitis blood. Enrichment of disease-linked clones was reportedly significant in matched ankylosing spondylitis synovial fluid.

The germline gives CDR1 KGHSH, CDR2 LQKENI. The CDR3 length is 17 residues. Trimming took 2 bases from V and 5 from J; bases not matched to a gene: 7. Quantitative molecular-barcoded 5'-RACE generated the TCR beta libraries. From the 5' RACE reads, TCRdb called clonotypes with MiXCR, one entry per CDR3 protein. The sample shows under 200,000 distinct CDR3 sequences, 11% of them seen only once. The chain joins TRBV18 to TRBJ2-1; 12 positions match TRBD2. Sequenced: blood, either unsorted or a sorted T cell fraction (not recorded which). The source is a male donor with ankylosing spondylitis or in good health (not recorded which). CDR3 nucleotide sequence: TGTGCCAGCTCACCAATCACTAGCGGGAGGAGAAACAATGAGCAGTTCTTC. Encoded protein: CASSPITSGRRNNEQFF.